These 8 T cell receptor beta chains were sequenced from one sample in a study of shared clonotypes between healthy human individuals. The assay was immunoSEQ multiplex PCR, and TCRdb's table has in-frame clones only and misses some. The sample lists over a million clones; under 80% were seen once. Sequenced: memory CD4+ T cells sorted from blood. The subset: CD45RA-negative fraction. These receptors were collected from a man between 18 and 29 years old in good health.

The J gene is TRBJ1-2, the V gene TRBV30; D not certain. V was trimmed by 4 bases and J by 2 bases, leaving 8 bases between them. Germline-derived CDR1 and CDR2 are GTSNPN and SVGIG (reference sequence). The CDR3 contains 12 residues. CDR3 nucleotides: TGTGCCTGGAAAGGAGGGAACTATGGCTACACCTTC. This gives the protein CAWKGGNYGYTF.

CDR3 bases: TGTGCCAGCAGTCCGGAGGGGCTTAGCAATCAGCCCCAGCATTTT. Its translation: CASSPEGLSNQPQHF. The chain is built from TRBV2 and TRBJ1-5; D is perhaps TRBD1 (5 bases). CDR3 length equals 15 residues. With 5 bases removed from V and 0 bases from J, the gap between germline ends came to 11 bases. Germline assignment: CDR1 SNHLY and CDR2 FYNNEI. The variable domain in full, completed from reference TRBV2 and TRBJ1-5, reads EPEVTQTPSHQVTQMGQEVILRCVPISNHLYFYWYRQILGQKVEFLVSFYNNEISEKSEIFDDQFSVERPDGSNFTLKIRSTKLEDSAMYFCASSPEGLSNQPQHFGDGTRLSIL.

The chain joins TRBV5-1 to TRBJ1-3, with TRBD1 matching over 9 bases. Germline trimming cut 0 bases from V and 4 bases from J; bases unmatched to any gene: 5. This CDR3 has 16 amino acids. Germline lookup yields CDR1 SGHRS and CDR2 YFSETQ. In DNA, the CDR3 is TGCGCCAGCAGCTTGGCTACAGGGGGCGCGGGAAACACCATATATTTT. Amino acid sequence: CASSLATGGAGNTIYF.

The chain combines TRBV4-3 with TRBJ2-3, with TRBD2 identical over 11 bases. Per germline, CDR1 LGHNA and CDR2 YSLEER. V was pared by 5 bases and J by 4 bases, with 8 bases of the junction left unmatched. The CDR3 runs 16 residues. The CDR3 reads CASSKLLAGAADTQYF. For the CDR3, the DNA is TGCGCCAGCAGCAAGTTACTAGCGGGAGCCGCAGATACGCAGTATTTT.

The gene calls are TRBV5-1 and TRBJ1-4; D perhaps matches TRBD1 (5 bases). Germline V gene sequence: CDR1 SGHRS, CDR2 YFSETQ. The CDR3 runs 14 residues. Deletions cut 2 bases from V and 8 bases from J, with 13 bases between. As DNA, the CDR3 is TGCGCCAGCAGCTTCGGGGCCGATAAGGAAAAACTGTTTTTT. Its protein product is CASSFGADKEKLFF.

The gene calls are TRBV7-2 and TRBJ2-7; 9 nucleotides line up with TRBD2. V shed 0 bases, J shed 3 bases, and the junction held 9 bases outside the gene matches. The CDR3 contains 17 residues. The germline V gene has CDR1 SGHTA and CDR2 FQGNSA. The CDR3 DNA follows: TGTGCCAGCAGCTTAGCTCTGGCTAGCGGGGTTCTCTACGAGCAGTACTTC. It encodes CASSLALASGVLYEQYF.

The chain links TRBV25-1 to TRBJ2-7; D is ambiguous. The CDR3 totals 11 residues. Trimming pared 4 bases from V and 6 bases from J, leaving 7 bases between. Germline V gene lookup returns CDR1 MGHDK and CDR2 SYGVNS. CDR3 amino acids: CASSGEVEQYF. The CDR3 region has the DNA TGTGCCAGCAGTGGAGAAGTCGAGCAGTACTTC.

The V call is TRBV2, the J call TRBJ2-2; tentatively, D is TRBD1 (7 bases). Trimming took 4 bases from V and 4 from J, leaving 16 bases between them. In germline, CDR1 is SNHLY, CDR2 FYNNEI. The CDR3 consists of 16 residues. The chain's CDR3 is CASSGSGGLSTGELFF. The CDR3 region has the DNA TGTGCCAGCAGTGGGTCAGGGGGACTTAGCACCGGGGAGCTGTTTTTT.